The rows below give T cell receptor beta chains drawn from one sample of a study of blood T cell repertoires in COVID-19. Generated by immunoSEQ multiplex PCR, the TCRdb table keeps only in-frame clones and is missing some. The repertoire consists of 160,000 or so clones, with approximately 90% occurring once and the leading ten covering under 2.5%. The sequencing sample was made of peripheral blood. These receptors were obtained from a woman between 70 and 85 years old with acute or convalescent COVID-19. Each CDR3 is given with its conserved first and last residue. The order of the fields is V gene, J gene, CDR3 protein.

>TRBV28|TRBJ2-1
CARRPRGRGANEQFF
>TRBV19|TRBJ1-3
CASSGAQGNTIYF
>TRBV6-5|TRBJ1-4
CASTDTGFGEKLFF
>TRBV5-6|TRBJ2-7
CASSFGGYEQYF
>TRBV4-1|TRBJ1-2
CASSQGGTGRGYTF
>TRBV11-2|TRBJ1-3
CASSPQGASGNTIYF
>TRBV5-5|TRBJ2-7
CASSLGPFGGGASPYEQYF
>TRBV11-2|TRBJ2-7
CASSRRQESYEQYF
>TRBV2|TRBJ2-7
CASSEARAPYEQYF
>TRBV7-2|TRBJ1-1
CASSLGQGYNTEAFF
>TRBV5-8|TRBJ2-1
CASSLWGESNEQFF
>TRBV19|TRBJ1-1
CASSPEYRGRWTEAFF
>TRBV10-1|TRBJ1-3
CASSGGSSGNTIYF
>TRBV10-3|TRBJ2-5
CAISGQSKNQETQYF
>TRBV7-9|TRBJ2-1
CASRDRTGGSYNEQFF
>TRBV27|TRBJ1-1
CASSLGRGLMNTEAFF
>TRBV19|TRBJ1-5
CASSIVQGTNQPQHF
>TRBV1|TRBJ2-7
CTSSQDFSEQYF
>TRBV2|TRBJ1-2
CASRRRGTGFYGYTF
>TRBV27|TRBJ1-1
CASSTPRGGRSNTEAFF
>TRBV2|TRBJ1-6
CASTVESSYNSPLHF
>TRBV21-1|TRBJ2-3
CASSGHVLVGLAGVSCTDTQYF
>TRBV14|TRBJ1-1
CASSQGPSNTEAFF
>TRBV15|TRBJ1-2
CATNPGQGIYGYTF
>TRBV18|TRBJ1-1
CASSGTRGPLLNTEAFF
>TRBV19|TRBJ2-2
CASSIMAGVGGELFF
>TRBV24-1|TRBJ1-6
CATSDLHGQGSPLHF
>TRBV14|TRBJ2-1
CASSQGTGGNGRNEQFF
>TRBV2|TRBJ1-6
CASSLGQGNSPLHF
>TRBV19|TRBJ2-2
CASSRPTQGTGELFF
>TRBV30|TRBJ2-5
CAWGLRQETQYF
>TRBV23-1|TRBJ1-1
CASSPQPRHPTEAFF
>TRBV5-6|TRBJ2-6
CASSLQGGESGANVLTF
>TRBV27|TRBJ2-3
CASSLTGPLTDTQYF
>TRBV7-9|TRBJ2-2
CASSLLRDTPGGELFF
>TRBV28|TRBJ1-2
CASSPREGLYGYTF
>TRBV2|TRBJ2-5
CASRLRLAGGRETQYF
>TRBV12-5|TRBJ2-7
CASGPPRGEQYF
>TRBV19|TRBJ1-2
CASYSVVSYGYTF
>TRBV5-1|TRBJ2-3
CASSFGGADTQYF
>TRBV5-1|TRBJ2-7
CASSPGQGVYEQYF
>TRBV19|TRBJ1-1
CASSLGQGGITEAFF
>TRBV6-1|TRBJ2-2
CASSDSGGTATGELFF
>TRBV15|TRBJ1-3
CATSRGPGSSGNTIYF
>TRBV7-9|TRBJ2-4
CASGQGIGNIQYF
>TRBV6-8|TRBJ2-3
CASSPNGVGGAINTQYF
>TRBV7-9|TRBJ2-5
CASTPTWGRETQYF
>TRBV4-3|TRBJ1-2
CASSQSGQGTYGYTF
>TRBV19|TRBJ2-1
CASSPWDRDKQFF
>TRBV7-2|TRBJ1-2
CASSLTSGTGGGYTF
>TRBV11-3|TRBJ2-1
CASSSGTSGGAHEQFF
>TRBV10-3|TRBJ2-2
CAIRDPNRDRGVAGELFF
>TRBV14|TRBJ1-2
CASSQGFAGINYGYTF